What follows describes a single TCR beta chain. The antigen is undetermined. This sample is drawn from a study of CD8 T cells in Susac syndrome. The overall study: Patients with Susac syndrome, at blood draw, were therapy-naive, on corticosteroids, or on intravenous immunoglobulin alone. Findings of the study overall: About 16 Susac-specific public clones were found in total CD8+ repertoires and four or five in CD8+ TEMRA repertoires.

Definite or probable Susac syndrome was diagnosed using recently defined diagnostic criteria. CDR3 size: 16 residues. V was cut by 0 bases and J by 0 bases, with 8 bases left in between. The germline gives CDR1 SGHDN, CDR2 FVKESK. Reverse transcription of about 0.5 to 1 ug RNA was carried out with random hexamers. TCRdb re-called the immunoSEQ multiplex PCR reads through MiXCR, storing one row per CDR3 protein. The top ten hold about 0.63% of the sample, which has around 23,000 distinct CDR3 sequences, approximately 92% seen once. Specimen: CD8+ T cells from PBMCs. The TCR sequence derives from a human donor with Susac syndrome. The rearrangement uses TRBV14 and TRBJ1-4, with no clear D. The CDR3 DNA reads as TGTGCCAGCAGCCAAGATTGGGATACAACTAATGAAAAACTGTTTTTT. Its protein product is CASSQDWDTTNEKLFF. Drawing the rest from reference TRBV14 and TRBJ1-4, the complete variable domain is EAGVTQFPSHSVIEKGQTVTLRCDPISGHDNLYWYRRVMGKEIKFLLHFVKESKQDESGMPNNRFLAERTGGTYSTLKVQPAELEDSGVYFCASSQDWDTTNEKLFFGSGTQLSVL.